The T cell receptor (beta chain) under discussion was sequenced for a study of regulatory T cells in long-lasting Graves disease. Findings of the study overall: Peripheral blood, not thyroid tissue, was the sole material studied.

Time point specified: newly diagnosed GD, antithyroid drugs for less than 3 months. Extracted PBMC RNA gave rise to the TCR library. iRepertoire HTBI primers and Arm-PCR of CDR3 regions built TCR beta libraries. From the multiplex PCR reads, TCRdb called clonotypes with MiXCR, one entry per CDR3 protein. The data contain hundreds of thousands of distinct CDR3 sequences, about 16% of them singletons. The CDR3 has 14 amino acids. Trimming cost V 3 bases and J 1 base, with 9 bases left between them. Germline V lookup: CDR1 MNHGY, CDR2 SVAAGI. This clonotype was seen repeatedly, ten times or more. Its antigen is unidentified. These data were also reused for a study on T cells in Graves' hyperthyroidism and ophthalmopathy.

This rearrangement joins TRBV6-9 to TRBJ1-1, with D hard to call. This clonotype was obtained from a woman younger than 45 with Graves disease. The sample in question was peripheral blood mononuclear cells (PBMCs), obtained at new diagnosis, from a patient treated with antithyroid drugs. CDR3 in DNA: TGTGCCAGCAGTTACTCCCCGGGGAACACTGAAGCTTTCTTT. Its protein is CASSYSPGNTEAFF.